The present T cell receptor beta chain was sequenced within a study of T cell responses to AZD1222 COVID-19 vaccine. Study at large: Second-dose intervals of approximately 4 or approximately 12 weeks were pooled. General study points: Mostly white British, mostly female donors; authors suggested clonal diversity may be underestimated. Increased Spike-specific TCR breadth and depth were observed after two AZD1222 doses. Reportedly, nearly half the spike-specific TCRs target unmutated variant regions.

Profiling relied on immunoSEQ multiplex PCR, and the TCRdb table lists in-frame clones only, not all of them. Counted here are about 120,000 clones, around 92% occurring once; the ten biggest clones make up around 15%. Worth noting for this clone: What it recognizes is unknown.

Germline-derived CDR1 and CDR2 are KGHDR and SFDVKD. The V end was cut by 4 bases, the J end by 2 bases, with 13 bases between. The CDR3 consists of 15 residues. Sequencing was performed on peripheral blood, taken on day 0 of AZD1222 vaccination. The sequence came from an adult in good health. The chain couples TRBV24-1 to TRBJ1-1; tentative D call: TRBD1 (6 bases). For the CDR3, the DNA is TGTGCCACCAGTGAGACAGGAGGGCCCAACACTGAAGCTTTCTTT. Translated: CATSETGGPNTEAFF.